Following are 12 T cell receptor beta chains from one sample sequenced in a study of blood T cell repertoires in COVID-19 (dated by TCRdb to 2020 to 2022). Receptors were amplified or captured by the immunoSEQ multiplex PCR assay. TCRdb mirrors the immuneACCESS table, restricted to in-frame sequences. Some clones are absent from its copies; in checked studies, under half trace to an unresolved V gene, and the reason for the others is unknown. The sample table lists more than 85,000 clones, under 90% of them with a count of one. The ten largest clonotypes hold 37% of the sample. Material for sequencing was peripheral blood. The receptor set was obtained from a man older than 75 with acute or convalescent COVID-19.

The V and J genes are TRBV5-1 and TRBJ1-6; 11 nucleotides match TRBD1. The V and J ends lost 0 bases and 9 bases, in that order; junction bases with no gene match: 2. CDR3 length: 15 residues. The germline V gene has CDR1 SGHRS and CDR2 YFSETQ. The CDR3 nucleotides read TGCGCCAGCAGCTTGGGGACAGGGGGCAGTTCACCCCTCCACTTT. Translated, it gives CASSLGTGGSSPLHF.

This chain joins TRBV19 and TRBJ1-5; D is unclear. Per germline, CDR1 LNHDA and CDR2 SQIVND (reference sequence). V was pared by 3 bases and J by 0 bases, with 9 bases between. This CDR3 is built from 15 residues. CDR3: CASSIRRYSNQPQHF. The CDR3 coding sequence is TGTGCCAGTAGTATCCGGCGGTATAGCAATCAGCCCCAGCATTTT.

This rearrangement joins TRBV7-2 to TRBJ2-3; TRBD1 is a possible D gene (6 bases). The germline V gene encodes CDR1 SGHTA and CDR2 FQGNSA. The V and J ends lost 2 bases and 6 bases respectively, with 9 bases between them. The CDR3 contains 13 residues. This CDR3 reads CASSLRQADTQYF. As DNA, the CDR3 is TGTGCCAGCAGCTTAAGACAGGCGGATACGCAGTATTTT.

This clone was recorded many times. The chain uses TRBV7-2 and TRBJ1-2, with 8 nucleotides matching TRBD1. The CDR3 is 14 amino acids. Trimming removed 1 base from V and 7 bases from J; junction bases left unmatched: 5. Germline CDR1 is SGHTA and CDR2 is FQGNSA. The DNA for the CDR3 is TGTGCCAGCAGCTTAGTAGGACAGGGAGGTGGCTACACCTTC. Encoded protein: CASSLVGQGGGYTF.

The V and J genes are TRBV5-1 and TRBJ2-5; D ambiguous. Germline V gene data show CDR1 as SGHRS and CDR2 as YFSETQ. The CDR3 loop spans 13 amino acids. Trimming stripped 4 bases from V and 2 bases from J, with 9 bases between. The CDR3 sequence is CASSPTVQETQYF. The CDR3 coding sequence is TGCGCCAGCAGCCCCACAGTACAAGAGACCCAGTACTTC.

This clone was seen more than once but under ten times. The rearrangement uses TRBV20-1 and TRBJ1-4; tentatively, D is TRBD1 (5 bases). The CDR3 totals 16 residues. The V and J ends lost 3 bases and 0 bases respectively, with 14 bases between them. Looked up from germline, CDR1 is DFQATT and CDR2 is SNEGSKA (reference sequence). The CDR3: CSASSGGFATNEKLFF. The CDR3, as DNA: TGCAGTGCTAGTAGTGGGGGGTTTGCAACTAATGAAAAACTGTTTTTT.

This CDR3 reads CSASVSGLPYEQYF. Here the CDR3 DNA reads TGCAGTGCTAGTGTTTCGGGACTTCCCTACGAGCAGTACTTC. The chain combines TRBV20-1 with TRBJ2-7; TRBD2 might be the D (6 bases). V dropped 3 bases and J dropped 2 bases, with 14 bases sitting between them. The CDR3 is 14 amino acids. From germline, CDR1 is DFQATT and CDR2 SNEGSKA (reference sequence).

This clone was counted only a few times. The chain is built from TRBV7-9 and TRBJ2-2; 8 bases map to TRBD2. The CDR3 contains 16 residues. Looked up from germline, CDR1 is SEHNR and CDR2 is FQNEAQ (reference sequence). The J segment lost 6 bases and the V segment lost 6 bases, leaving 12 bases of the junction unmatched. The CDR3 DNA reads TGTGCCAGCAGGCCGTTGGTAGCGGGGATAGCCGGGGAGCTGTTTTTT. This gives the protein CASRPLVAGIAGELFF.

This clone was found a few times. This chain connects TRBV28 to TRBJ2-3; no firm D call. CDR1 is MDHEN, CDR2 SYDVKM, per germline. The length of the CDR3 is 14 residues. The V and J ends lost 4 bases and 0 bases respectively, with 8 bases between them. The CDR3, as DNA: TGTGCCAGCAGTTCCGAAACTAGCACAGATACGCAGTATTTT. This translates into CASSSETSTDTQYF.

The rearrangement joins TRBV12-5 to TRBJ1-1, with D possibly matching TRBD1 (5 bases). V lost 1 base and J lost 3, with 9 bases in between. From germline, CDR1 is LGHNT and CDR2 FRNRAP. The CDR3 consists of 14 residues. CDR3 nucleotide sequence: TGTGCTAGTGGTTTGGGCCAGGGTCACACTGAAGCTTTCTTT. It codes for CASGLGQGHTEAFF.

The gene calls are TRBV5-1 and TRBJ1-3; tentatively, D is TRBD1 (5 bases). V lost 4 bases, J lost 0 bases, and 11 bases lay in between. The CDR3 loop spans 15 amino acids. In germline, CDR1 is SGHRS, CDR2 YFSETQ. CDR3 bases: TGCGCCAGCAGCCCCCAGGGAAGCTCTGGAAACACCATATATTTT. As protein: CASSPQGSSGNTIYF.

This chain uses TRBV4-3 with TRBJ2-1, with 8 positions matching TRBD1. Germline assignment: CDR1 LGHNA and CDR2 YSLEER. The CDR3 covers 16 residues. Trimming took 0 bases from V and 4 from J; bases not matched to a gene: 5. CDR3 nucleotide sequence: TGCGCCAGCAGCCAAGAATACGGGACAGGATACAATGAGCAGTTCTTC. Its protein product is CASSQEYGTGYNEQFF.